The rows below give T cell receptor beta chains drawn from one sample of a study of cytomegalovirus exposure and HLA in healthy donors. The table came from immunoSEQ multiplex PCR; TCRdb's copy has only in-frame clones and leaves some out. The sample contains tens of thousands of clones, around 80% of which appear only once. Sequenced: PBMCs. The receptors originated from a woman aged 25 to 45 in good health and CMV-seronegative. Both conserved end residues are part of each CDR3. The D gene is left open where the match is weak. Expanded clones get a size class; other rows say once, few or many, or leave the size out.

CDR3	DNA	size	D	V	J
CASSSVLGGGADEQFF	TGTGCCAGCAGCTCCGTTCTTGGCGGGGGGGCGGATGAGCAGTTCTTC	-	TRBD2	TRBV5-6	TRBJ2-1
CASSPPTVQGGYTF	TGTGCCAGCTCACCACCGACAGTCCAGGGGGGCTACACCTTC	once	-	TRBV18	TRBJ1-2
CSVSPGSYNEQFF	TGCAGCGTGTCCCCAGGCTCCTACAATGAGCAGTTCTTC	-	-	TRBV29-1	TRBJ2-1
CASSLDRGSNQPQHF	TGTGCCAGCAGTTTGGACAGGGGTAGTAATCAGCCCCAGCATTTT	-	TRBD1	TRBV6-5	TRBJ1-5
CASSYSERAEAFF	TGTGCCAGCAGTTACTCGGAGCGGGCTGAAGCTTTCTTT	-	-	TRBV6-6	TRBJ1-1
CASKIWGVTEAFF	TGTGCCAGTAAAATTTGGGGAGTCACTGAAGCTTTCTTT	-	-	TRBV19	TRBJ1-1
CASSPPSEYPETQYF	TGTGCCAGCTCACCACCGTCGGAGTATCCGGAGACCCAGTACTTC	-	-	TRBV18	TRBJ2-5
CASSLSTSPAKNIQYF	TGTGCCAGCAGCCTTAGTACTTCTCCAGCCAAAAACATTCAGTACTTC	-	-	TRBV7-9	TRBJ2-4
CASSSLEGMALHF	TGTGCCAGCAGCTCGCTGGAGGGTATGGCCCTCCACTTT	-	-	TRBV7-9	TRBJ1-6
CSVEEGRGRNTIYF	TGCAGCGTTGAAGAGGGCAGGGGAAGAAACACCATATATTTT	-	-	TRBV29-1	TRBJ1-3
CASSPRAKNIQYF	TGTGCCAGCAGCCCCAGGGCCAAAAACATTCAGTACTTC	-	-	TRBV7-2	TRBJ2-4
CASSQETGAQGSPLHF	TGCGCCAGCAGCCAAGAAACAGGGGCGCAGGGGTCACCCCTCCACTTT	-	TRBD1	TRBV4-3	TRBJ1-6
CASSVGSGGWFTDTQYF	TGTGCCAGCAGCGTAGGAAGCGGAGGCTGGTTCACAGATACGCAGTATTTT	-	-	TRBV9	TRBJ2-3
CASSLTGNEKLFF	TGTGCCAGCAGTTTAACCGGTAATGAAAAACTGTTTTTT	-	-	TRBV27	TRBJ1-4
CSAGQVDEQYF	TGCTCCGCCGGACAGGTAGACGAGCAGTACTTC	-	TRBD1	TRBV10-2	TRBJ2-7
CASSERGQPTDTQYF	TGTGCCAGCAGTGAAAGAGGGCAGCCCACAGATACGCAGTATTTT	-	-	TRBV2	TRBJ2-3
CASSQTGDGGYTF	TGTGCCAGTAGCCAGACAGGGGATGGTGGCTACACCTTC	once	TRBD1	TRBV19	TRBJ1-2
CASSPLDRVIGKLFF	TGTGCCAGCAGTCCACTAGACAGGGTGATCGGAAAACTGTTTTTT	few	TRBD1	TRBV27	TRBJ1-4
CSSSLGAEGYTF	TGTTCCAGCAGCTTAGGGGCTGAAGGCTACACCTTC	-	-	TRBV7-9	TRBJ1-2
CATSGGPGHMNTEAFF	TGTGCCACCAGCGGGGGACCGGGACACATGAACACTGAAGCTTTCTTT	-	-	TRBV15	TRBJ1-1
CASSVFPQETQYF	TGTGCCAGCAGCGTCTTTCCTCAAGAGACCCAGTACTTC	-	-	TRBV9	TRBJ2-5
CASSLLRGGNGYTF	TGTGCCAGCAGTTTGCTTAGGGGCGGAAACGGCTACACCTTC	-	-	TRBV28	TRBJ1-2
CASSELAGSTDTQYF	TGTGCCAGCAGTGAACTAGCGGGAAGCACAGATACGCAGTATTTT	-	TRBD2	TRBV6-1	TRBJ2-3
CASSPLGGGTEAFF	TGTGCCAGCAGCCCATTGGGCGGCGGGACTGAAGCTTTCTTT	-	-	TRBV7-2	TRBJ1-1
CASSLEAGGDTDTQYF	TGTGCCAGCAGCTTAGAAGCGGGGGGGGACACAGATACGCAGTATTTT	-	TRBD2	TRBV7-2	TRBJ2-3
CASSRGSSGGITDTQYF	TGTGCCAGCAGCCGAGGCTCTAGCGGGGGGATCACAGATACGCAGTATTTT	once	TRBD2	TRBV7-2	TRBJ2-3
CASSDRTSGGADTQYF	TGTGCCAGCAGCGATAGGACTAGCGGGGGTGCAGATACGCAGTATTTT	few	TRBD2	TRBV5-4	TRBJ2-3
CASSLGQIYGYTF	TGTGCCAGCAGCTTAGGCCAGATCTATGGCTACACCTTC	-	-	TRBV7-2	TRBJ1-2
CASSQDRLGPYNEQFF	TGCGCCAGCAGCCAAGATCGGCTGGGGCCCTACAATGAGCAGTTCTTC	-	-	TRBV4-3	TRBJ2-1
CAWSVVGDQPQHF	TGTGCCTGGAGTGTAGTGGGCGATCAGCCCCAGCATTTT	few	-	TRBV30	TRBJ1-5
CASRLTRGNEQFF	TGCGCCAGCAGGTTGACTAGGGGCAATGAGCAGTTCTTC	-	-	TRBV23-1	TRBJ2-1
CASGASGSAADTQYF	TGTGCCAGCGGGGCTAGCGGGAGCGCTGCAGATACGCAGTATTTT	-	TRBD2	TRBV11-2	TRBJ2-3
CASSEGGVDEQYF	TGCGCCAGCAGTGAAGGGGGTGTTGACGAGCAGTACTTC	-	-	TRBV10-2	TRBJ2-7
CASSLARGLTYEQYF	TGTGCCAGCAGCTTGGCTCGGGGACTAACCTACGAGCAGTACTTC	-	TRBD2	TRBV5-8	TRBJ2-7
CASLQGARQGQPQHF	TGTGCCAGTTTACAGGGGGCGCGACAAGGTCAGCCCCAGCATTTT	-	TRBD1	TRBV19	TRBJ1-5
CASGFEIYNSPLHF	TGTGCTAGTGGTTTTGAGATCTATAATTCACCCCTCCACTTT	few	-	TRBV12-5	TRBJ1-6
CASSLALAGRTDTQYF	TGTGCCAGCAGCTTGGCGCTAGCGGGGAGAACGGATACGCAGTATTTT	-	TRBD2	TRBV5-4	TRBJ2-3
CASSEGFTENYGYTF	TGTGCCAGCAGTGAAGGCTTTACAGAGAACTATGGCTACACCTTC	-	-	TRBV2	TRBJ1-2
CASSLDRNYGYTF	TGTGCCAGCAGCTTGGACAGAAACTATGGCTACACCTTC	-	-	TRBV2	TRBJ1-2
CASRTGVHGYTF	TGTGCCAGCAGGACAGGGGTACATGGCTACACCTTC	-	TRBD1	TRBV6-6	TRBJ1-2
CSVEPVAGVKTQYF	TGCAGCGTTGAACCGGTAGCGGGAGTAAAGACCCAGTACTTC	few	TRBD2	TRBV29-1	TRBJ2-5
CASSPGQGWTEAFF	TGCGCCAGCAGCCCCGGACAGGGCTGGACTGAAGCTTTCTTT	-	TRBD1	TRBV4-1	TRBJ1-1
CASSFSGGYEQFF	TGTGCCAGCAGTTTTTCGGGGGGCTATGAGCAGTTCTTC	-	-	TRBV27	TRBJ2-1